This T cell receptor (beta chain) originates from a study of glioma-infiltrating T cells after dendritic cell vaccination. As for the study in general: Patients received three intradermal dendritic cell vaccine injections at biweekly intervals.

Per germline, CDR1 SGHAT and CDR2 FQDESV (reference sequence). The V end was cut by 5 bases, the J end by 5 bases, with 22 bases between. The CDR3 is 16 amino acids. Time point noted: after dendritic cell vaccination, including at tumor progression/relapse. Patients had residual fresh-frozen tumor tissue and more than two years of survival data. The table came from immunoSEQ multiplex PCR; TCRdb's copy has only in-frame clones and leaves some out. The sample has 98,000 or so clones; around 80% are singletons. Sequenced material: blood, taken after dendritic cell vaccination. This receptor was obtained from a human donor with glioblastoma. V usage is TRBV11-1 and J usage is TRBJ2-7, with a possible D match to TRBD2 (6 bases). The CDR3, as DNA: TGTGCCAGCAGCCGACGTTGGTCTCGGGGAGGAAACGAGCAGTACTTC. As protein: CASSRRWSRGGNEQYF.